This paragraph reports one T cell receptor (beta chain). The sample belongs to a study of blood T cell repertoires in COVID-19. For the study at large: From the United States, Italy and Spain came samples of acute and convalescent COVID-19.

TCRdb's copy holds only in-frame clones and misses some; the assay was immunoSEQ multiplex PCR. Altogether hundreds of thousands of clones are present, 86% being singletons, with the ten largest covering around 1.4%. From germline, CDR1 is LNHDA and CDR2 SQIVND (reference sequence). This CDR3 spans 15 amino acids. V dropped 4 bases and J dropped 0; count of bases not matched to a gene: 1. This chain joins TRBV19 and TRBJ1-2; TRBD1 aligns across 11 bases. Sequencing was carried out using peripheral blood. The source of this sequence is a woman younger than 45 with active or convalescent COVID-19. CDR3 sequence reads: CASSRGQGANYGYTF. In DNA form, the CDR3 reads TGTGCCAGTAGTAGGGGACAGGGGGCTAACTATGGCTACACCTTC.